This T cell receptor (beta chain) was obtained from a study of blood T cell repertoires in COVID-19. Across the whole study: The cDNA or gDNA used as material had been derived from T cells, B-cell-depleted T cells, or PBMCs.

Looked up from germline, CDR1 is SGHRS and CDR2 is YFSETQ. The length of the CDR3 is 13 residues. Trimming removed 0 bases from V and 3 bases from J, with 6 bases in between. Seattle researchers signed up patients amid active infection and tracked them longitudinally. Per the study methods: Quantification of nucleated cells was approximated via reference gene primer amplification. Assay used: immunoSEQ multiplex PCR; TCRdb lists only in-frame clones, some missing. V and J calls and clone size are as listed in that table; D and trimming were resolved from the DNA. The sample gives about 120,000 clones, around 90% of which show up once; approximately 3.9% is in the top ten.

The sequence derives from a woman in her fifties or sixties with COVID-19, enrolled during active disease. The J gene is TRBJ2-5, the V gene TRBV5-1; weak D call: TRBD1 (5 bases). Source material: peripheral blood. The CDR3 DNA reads TGCGCCAGCAGCTTGGACAGGAAAGAGACCCAGTACTTC. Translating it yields CASSLDRKETQYF.